Sequencing of this TCR beta chain was carried out in a study of T cell responses to AZD1222 COVID-19 vaccine. In the study overall: It was second doses at about 4 or about 12 weeks that were pooled.

Assay used: immunoSEQ multiplex PCR; TCRdb lists only in-frame clones, some missing. Among around 72,000 clones listed, around 86% were seen once. This clone was observed a single time. At one end, the junction sequence differs from germline, possibly due to a read error. The CDR3 extends over 17 amino acids. The germline V gene encodes CDR1 SGDLS and CDR2 YYNGEE. The receptor's source is an adult in good health. Sequencing used peripheral blood, obtained on day 0 of AZD1222 vaccination. The V and J genes are TRBV9 and TRBJ1-1, with D possibly TRBD1 on 6 matching bases. CDR3 region: CASSGEGLGQGNNEAFF. The DNA for the CDR3 is TGTGCCAGCAGCGGAGAAGGACTGGGTCAGGGGAACAATGAAGCTTTCTTT.